These T cell receptor beta chains were read from a single sample in a study of T cell changes during pregnancy in multiple sclerosis. The protocol was immunoSEQ multiplex PCR, while the TCRdb copy is restricted to in-frame clones and leaves out a portion. The sample carries some 61,000 clones, roughly 89% recorded once. The sample was peripheral blood, taken in the second trimester of pregnancy. All receptors derive from a female donor with multiple sclerosis, enrolled in a pregnancy study. CDR3s include the opening cysteine and the closing phenylalanine or tryptophan. A D gene is named only where the DNA matches it firmly. The listing skips clone size in some rows; elsewhere it reads once, few, many or a size class.

d_gene	j_gene	abundance	v_gene	CDR3nt	CDR3aa
TRBD2	TRBJ2-3	NA	TRBV18	TGTGCCAGCTCACCATGGGGGCTAGCGGGGTACACAGATACGCAGTATTTT	CASSPWGLAGYTDTQYF
NA	TRBJ1-1	NA	TRBV6-6	TGTGCCAGCAGTTTAATGAACACTGAAGCTTTCTTT	CASSLMNTEAFF
TRBD2	TRBJ2-1	NA	TRBV19	TGTGCCAGTAGTATAGGGACTAGTCCCCACAATGAGCAGTTCTTC	CASSIGTSPHNEQFF
TRBD1	TRBJ2-1	NA	TRBV7-6	TGTGCCAGCAGCTCGGACAGGGGATACAATGAGCAGTTCTTC	CASSSDRGYNEQFF
NA	TRBJ1-3	NA	TRBV19	TGTGCCAGTAGCCCGCCAGGGTACTCTGGAAACACCATATATTTT	CASSPPGYSGNTIYF
NA	TRBJ2-4	NA	TRBV7-5	TGTGTCAGAAGCTCTCAAAGACCCATCGGGAACATTCAGTACTTC	CVRSSQRPIGNIQYF
NA	TRBJ1-4	NA	TRBV5-1	TGCGCCAGCAGCCTCGACAGTACCGAAAAACTGTTTTTT	CASSLDSTEKLFF
TRBD1	TRBJ1-2	NA	TRBV6-5	TGTGCCAGCAGTTACTCGGACAGGGGAATAGGTGGCTACACCTTC	CASSYSDRGIGGYTF
TRBD1	TRBJ1-2	once	TRBV4-3	TGCGCCAGCAGCCACGGACAGGGGGCGGTTGGTGGCTACACCTTC	CASSHGQGAVGGYTF
TRBD1	TRBJ1-6	NA	TRBV7-9	TGTGCCAGCAGCTTACCGGGACAGGGGAATTCACCCCTCCACTTT	CASSLPGQGNSPLHF
NA	TRBJ1-6	NA	TRBV7-3	TGTGCCAGCAGCTTAATTTGGGGGGGTCATAATTCACCCCTCCACTTT	CASSLIWGGHNSPLHF
NA	TRBJ2-1	NA	TRBV9	TGTGCCAGCAGCGTAGCGACGCGACTCGCGGACAATGAGCAGTTCTTC	CASSVATRLADNEQFF
NA	TRBJ1-1	NA	TRBV7-9	TGTGCCAGCAGCGAGGGAAACACTGAAGCTTTCTTT	CASSEGNTEAFF
TRBD1	TRBJ2-1	NA	TRBV27	TGTGCCAGCAGTATCGGACAGGGGGTTTACAATGAGCAGTTCTTC	CASSIGQGVYNEQFF
NA	TRBJ1-6	few	TRBV5-1	TGCGCCACTCGCATGAGCTCCTATAATTCACCCCTCCACTTT	CATRMSSYNSPLHF
NA	TRBJ2-1	NA	TRBV14	TGTGCCAGCAGCCCCAAAGGAGGGGGGGGCAGGTTCTTC	CASSPKGGGGRFF